This T cell receptor beta chain is drawn from a study of shared clonotypes between healthy human individuals. Germline V lookup: CDR1 SEHNR, CDR2 FQNEAQ (reference sequence). Trimming cost V 7 bases and J 0 bases, with 12 bases left between them. The CDR3 sequence is 14 residues long. The test was conducted at deep level. Splitting of each subset's genomic DNA was done evenly across several immunoSEQ plates. The data were produced by immunoSEQ multiplex PCR, yet TCRdb's version contains in-frame clones alone and is incomplete. The sample includes 550,000 to 850,000 clones, around 74% seen only once; the top ten take under 2%. Points on this clone: Its antigen is undetermined.

Study conclusions and caveats: What limited the represented genetic and exposure-history diversity was the small number of donors.

J is TRBJ1-1 and V is TRBV7-9; D may be TRBD1 (6 bases). The sample taken for sequencing was memory CD4+ T cells sorted from blood. Subset in this sample: CD45RA-negative fraction. This sequence originates from a woman in her twenties or thirties in good health. The CDR3 region is CASNLGHLNTEAFF. The DNA for the CDR3 is TGTGCCAGCAACCTGGGACACCTGAACACTGAAGCTTTCTTT.